This T cell receptor beta chain was observed in a study of beta chain features in type 1 diabetes. Study in general: What patients shared with healthy donors was a similar profile of age, gender and cell yields. Study findings and constraints: There were fewer insertions and more deletions at the VDJ junctions of type 1 diabetes patients.

The isolated RNA, all of it, was reverse transcribed, so expressed TCRB transcripts were what got sequenced. Deep immunoSEQ sequencing covered naive, central memory and regulatory T cell samples. The repertoire was sequenced with immunoSEQ multiplex PCR; TCRdb's copy has only in-frame clones and lacks some. The sample holds around 160,000 clones, around 51% seen once. On average, the one heparinised blood draw given by each donor was around 120 mL. In the case of this clone: Its matching antigen is unknown.

The J segment lost 4 bases and the V segment lost 8 bases, leaving 6 bases of the junction unmatched. The germline V gene encodes CDR1 KGHSH and CDR2 LQKENI. This CDR3 has 14 residues. The chain is built from TRBV18 and TRBJ2-3; 10 nucleotides agree with TRBD1. This clonotype was sampled from a man aged 18 to 29 in good health. Sequencing used Tregs from blood. The CDR3 loop is CASGRQGASDTQYF. DNA for the CDR3: TGTGCCAGCGGAAGACAGGGGGCCTCAGATACGCAGTATTTT.